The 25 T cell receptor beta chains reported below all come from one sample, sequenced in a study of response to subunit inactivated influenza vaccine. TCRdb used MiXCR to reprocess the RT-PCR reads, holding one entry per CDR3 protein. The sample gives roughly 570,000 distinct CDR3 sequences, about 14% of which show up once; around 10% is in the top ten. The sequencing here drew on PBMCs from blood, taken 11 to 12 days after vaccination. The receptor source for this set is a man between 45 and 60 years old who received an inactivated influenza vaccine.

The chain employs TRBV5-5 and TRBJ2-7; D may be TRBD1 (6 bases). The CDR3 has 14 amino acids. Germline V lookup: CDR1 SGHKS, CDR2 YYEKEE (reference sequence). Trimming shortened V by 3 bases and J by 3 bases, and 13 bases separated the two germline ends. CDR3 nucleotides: TGTGCCAGCAGCTATTCGCAGGGGATCTACGAGCAGTACTTC. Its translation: CASSYSQGIYEQYF.

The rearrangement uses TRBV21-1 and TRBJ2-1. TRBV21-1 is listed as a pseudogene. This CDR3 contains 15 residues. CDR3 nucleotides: TGTGCCAGCAGCTTTGAGCTCTTAACTAACAATGAGCAGTTCTTC. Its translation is CASSFELLTNNEQFF.

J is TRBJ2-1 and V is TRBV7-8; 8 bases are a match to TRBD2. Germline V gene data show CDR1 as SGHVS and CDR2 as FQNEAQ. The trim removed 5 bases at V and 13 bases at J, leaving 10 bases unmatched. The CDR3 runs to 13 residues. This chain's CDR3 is CASSVLKRENQFF. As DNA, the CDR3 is TGTGCCAGCAGCGTCCTAAAGCGGGAGAATCAGTTCTTC.

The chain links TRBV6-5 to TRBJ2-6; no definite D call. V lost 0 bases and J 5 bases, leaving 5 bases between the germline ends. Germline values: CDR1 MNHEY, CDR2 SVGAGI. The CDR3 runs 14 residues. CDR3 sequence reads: CASSYSERANVLTF. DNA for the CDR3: TGTGCCAGCAGTTACTCGGAAAGGGCCAACGTCCTGACTTTC.

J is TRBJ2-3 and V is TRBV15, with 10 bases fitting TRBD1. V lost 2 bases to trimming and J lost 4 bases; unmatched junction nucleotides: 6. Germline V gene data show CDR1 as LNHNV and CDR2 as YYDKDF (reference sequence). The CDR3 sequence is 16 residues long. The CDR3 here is CATSRLGQGFSDTQYF. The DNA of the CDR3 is TGTGCCACCAGCAGATTGGGACAGGGGTTCTCAGATACGCAGTATTTT.

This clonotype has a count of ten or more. The chain's CDR3 is CASSLSYLGREGDTQYF. CDR3 bases: TGTGCCAGCAGCTTATCTTACCTCGGGCGGGAGGGAGATACGCAGTATTTT. The chain couples TRBV7-2 to TRBJ2-3; TRBD2 agrees at 9 bases. CDR1 and CDR2 from the germline V gene are SGHTA and FQGNSA. CDR3 length: 17 residues. V was pared by 2 bases and J by 5 bases, with 11 bases of the junction left unmatched.

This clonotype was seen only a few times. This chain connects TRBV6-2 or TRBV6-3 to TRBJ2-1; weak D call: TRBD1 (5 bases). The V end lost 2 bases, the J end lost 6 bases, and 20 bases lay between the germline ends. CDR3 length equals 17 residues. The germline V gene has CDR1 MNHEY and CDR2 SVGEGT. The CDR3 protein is CASSYVFGREIGNEQFF. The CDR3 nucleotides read TGTGCCAGCAGTTACGTGTTTGGCAGGGAAATCGGCAATGAGCAGTTCTTC.

CDR3 coding DNA: TGTGCCAGCGGGACGGGAGCCTACAATGAGCAGTTCTTC. Translating it yields CASGTGAYNEQFF. The chain couples TRBV25-1 to TRBJ2-1; a weak D match, TRBD2 (6 bases). Germline V gene data show CDR1 as MGHDK and CDR2 as SYGVNS. This CDR3 contains 13 residues. V was shortened by 8 bases and J by 2 bases, with 10 bases between the two germline ends.

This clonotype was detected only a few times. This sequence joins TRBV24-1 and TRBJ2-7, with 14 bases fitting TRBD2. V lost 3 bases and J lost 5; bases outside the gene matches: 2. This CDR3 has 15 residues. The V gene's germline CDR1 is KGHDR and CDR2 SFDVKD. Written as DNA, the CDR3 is TGTGCCACCAGTGATGGACTAGCGGGGGGCCACGAGCAGTACTTC. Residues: CATSDGLAGGHEQYF.

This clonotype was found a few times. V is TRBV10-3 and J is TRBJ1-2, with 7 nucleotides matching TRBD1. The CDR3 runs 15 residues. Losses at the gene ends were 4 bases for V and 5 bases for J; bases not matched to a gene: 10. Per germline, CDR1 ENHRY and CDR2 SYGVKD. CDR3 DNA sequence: TGTGCCATCAGTGGAGGACAGGCGAACACTTATGGCTACACCTTC. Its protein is CAISGGQANTYGYTF.

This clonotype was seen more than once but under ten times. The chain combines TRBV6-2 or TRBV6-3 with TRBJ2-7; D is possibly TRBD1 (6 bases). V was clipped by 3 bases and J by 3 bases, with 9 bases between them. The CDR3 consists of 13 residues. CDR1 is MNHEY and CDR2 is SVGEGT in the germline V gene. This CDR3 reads CASSYNRVYEQYF. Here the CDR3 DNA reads TGTGCCAGCAGTTATAACAGGGTCTACGAGCAGTACTTC.

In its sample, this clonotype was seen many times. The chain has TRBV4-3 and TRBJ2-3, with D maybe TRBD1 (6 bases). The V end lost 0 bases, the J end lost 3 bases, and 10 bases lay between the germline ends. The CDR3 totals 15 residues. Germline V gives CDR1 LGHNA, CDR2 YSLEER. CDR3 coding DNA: TGCGCCAGCAGCCAAGAACAGGGTTGGACAGATACGCAGTATTTT. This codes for CASSQEQGWTDTQYF.

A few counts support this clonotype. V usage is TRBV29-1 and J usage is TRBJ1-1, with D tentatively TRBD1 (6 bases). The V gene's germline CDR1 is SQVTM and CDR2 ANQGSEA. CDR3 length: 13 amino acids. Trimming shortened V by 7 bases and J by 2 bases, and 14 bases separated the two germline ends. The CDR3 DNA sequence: TGCAGCGCCGAACAGGGATCAAACACTGAAGCTTTCTTT. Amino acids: CSAEQGSNTEAFF.

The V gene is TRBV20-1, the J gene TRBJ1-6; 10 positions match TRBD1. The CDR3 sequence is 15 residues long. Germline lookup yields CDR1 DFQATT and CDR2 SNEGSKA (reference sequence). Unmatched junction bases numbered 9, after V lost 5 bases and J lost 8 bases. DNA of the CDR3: TGCAGTGCTCCGGGACAGGGGAAGATGTATTCACCCCTCCACTTT. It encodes CSAPGQGKMYSPLHF.

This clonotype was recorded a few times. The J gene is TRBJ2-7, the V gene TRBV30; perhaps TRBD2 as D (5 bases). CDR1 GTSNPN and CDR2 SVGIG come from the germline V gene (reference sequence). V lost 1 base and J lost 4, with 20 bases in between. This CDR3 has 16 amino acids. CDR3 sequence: CAWSGLVGDTWYEQYF. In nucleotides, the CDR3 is TGTGCCTGGAGTGGCTTGGTGGGAGATACTTGGTACGAGCAGTACTTC.

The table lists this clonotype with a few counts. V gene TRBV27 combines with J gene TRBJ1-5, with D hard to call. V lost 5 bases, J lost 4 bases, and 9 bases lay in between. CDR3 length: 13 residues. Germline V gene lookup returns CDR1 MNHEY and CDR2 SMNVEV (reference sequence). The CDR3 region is CASSHHENQPQHF. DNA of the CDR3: TGTGCCAGCAGTCATCATGAAAATCAGCCCCAGCATTTT.

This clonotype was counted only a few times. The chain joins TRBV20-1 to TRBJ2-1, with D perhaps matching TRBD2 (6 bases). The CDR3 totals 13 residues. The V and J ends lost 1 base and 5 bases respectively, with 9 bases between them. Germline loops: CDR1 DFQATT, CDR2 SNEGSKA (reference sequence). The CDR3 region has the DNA TGCAGTGCTAGAGGGCTAGCGAACAATGAGCAGTTCTTC. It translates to CSARGLANNEQFF.

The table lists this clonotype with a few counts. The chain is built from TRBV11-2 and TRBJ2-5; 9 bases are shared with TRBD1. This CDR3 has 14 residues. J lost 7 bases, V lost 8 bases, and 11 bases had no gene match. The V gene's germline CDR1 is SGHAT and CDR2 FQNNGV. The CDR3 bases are TGTGCCAGCCATATACAGGGGGCCCCTGGGACCCAGTACTTC. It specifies CASHIQGAPGTQYF. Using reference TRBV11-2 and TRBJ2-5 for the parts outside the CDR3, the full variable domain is EAGVAQSPRYKIIEKRQSVAFWCNPISGHATLYWYQQILGQGPKLLIQFQNNGVVDDSQLPKDRFSAERLKGVDSTLKIQPAKLEDSAVYLCASHIQGAPGTQYFGPGTRLLVL.

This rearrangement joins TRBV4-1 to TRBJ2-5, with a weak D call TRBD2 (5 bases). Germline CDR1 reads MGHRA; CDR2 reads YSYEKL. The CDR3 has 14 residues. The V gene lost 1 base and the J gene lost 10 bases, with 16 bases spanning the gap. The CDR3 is CASSQALSGRGQYF. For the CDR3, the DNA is TGCGCCAGCAGCCAAGCTCTTTCGGGAAGAGGCCAGTACTTC.

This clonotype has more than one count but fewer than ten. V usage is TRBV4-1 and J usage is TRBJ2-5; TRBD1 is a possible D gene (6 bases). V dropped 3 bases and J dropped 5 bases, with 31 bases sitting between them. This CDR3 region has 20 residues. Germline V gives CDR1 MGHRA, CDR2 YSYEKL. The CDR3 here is CASSHQGGSGIGRVAETQYF. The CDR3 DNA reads TGCGCCAGCAGCCATCAAGGGGGTTCGGGTATTGGCAGGGTGGCCGAGACCCAGTACTTC.

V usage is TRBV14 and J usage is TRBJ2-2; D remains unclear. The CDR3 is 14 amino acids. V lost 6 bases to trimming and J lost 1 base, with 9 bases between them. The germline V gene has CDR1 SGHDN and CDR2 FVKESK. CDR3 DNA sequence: TGTGCCAGCAGGCAGTTGGGGAACACCGGGGAGCTGTTTTTT. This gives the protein CASRQLGNTGELFF.

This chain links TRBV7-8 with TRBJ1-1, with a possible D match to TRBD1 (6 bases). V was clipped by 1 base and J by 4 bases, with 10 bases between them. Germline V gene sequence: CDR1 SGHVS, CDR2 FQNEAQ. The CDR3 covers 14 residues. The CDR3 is CASSLEAGATEAFF. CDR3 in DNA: TGTGCCAGCAGCTTAGAGGCAGGGGCCACTGAAGCTTTCTTT.

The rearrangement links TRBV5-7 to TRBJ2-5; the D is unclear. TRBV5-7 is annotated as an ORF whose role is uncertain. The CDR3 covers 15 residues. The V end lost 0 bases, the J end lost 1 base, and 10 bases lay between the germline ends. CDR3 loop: CASSLEGRVQETQYF. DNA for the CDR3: TGTGCCAGCAGCTTGGAGGGTAGGGTCCAAGAGACCCAGTACTTC.

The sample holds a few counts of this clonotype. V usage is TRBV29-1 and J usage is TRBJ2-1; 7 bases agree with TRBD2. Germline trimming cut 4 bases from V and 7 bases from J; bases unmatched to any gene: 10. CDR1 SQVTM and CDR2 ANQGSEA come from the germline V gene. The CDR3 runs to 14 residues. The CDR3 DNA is TGCAGCGTTGTTCCCGGGACTACCGGAAATGAGCAGTTCTTC. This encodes CSVVPGTTGNEQFF.

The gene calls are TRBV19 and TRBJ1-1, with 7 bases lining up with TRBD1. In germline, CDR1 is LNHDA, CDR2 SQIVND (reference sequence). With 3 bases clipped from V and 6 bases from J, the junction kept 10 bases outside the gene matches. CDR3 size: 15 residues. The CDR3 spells CASSMLRQGSAEAFF. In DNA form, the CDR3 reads TGTGCCAGTAGTATGCTAAGACAGGGAAGCGCTGAAGCTTTCTTT.